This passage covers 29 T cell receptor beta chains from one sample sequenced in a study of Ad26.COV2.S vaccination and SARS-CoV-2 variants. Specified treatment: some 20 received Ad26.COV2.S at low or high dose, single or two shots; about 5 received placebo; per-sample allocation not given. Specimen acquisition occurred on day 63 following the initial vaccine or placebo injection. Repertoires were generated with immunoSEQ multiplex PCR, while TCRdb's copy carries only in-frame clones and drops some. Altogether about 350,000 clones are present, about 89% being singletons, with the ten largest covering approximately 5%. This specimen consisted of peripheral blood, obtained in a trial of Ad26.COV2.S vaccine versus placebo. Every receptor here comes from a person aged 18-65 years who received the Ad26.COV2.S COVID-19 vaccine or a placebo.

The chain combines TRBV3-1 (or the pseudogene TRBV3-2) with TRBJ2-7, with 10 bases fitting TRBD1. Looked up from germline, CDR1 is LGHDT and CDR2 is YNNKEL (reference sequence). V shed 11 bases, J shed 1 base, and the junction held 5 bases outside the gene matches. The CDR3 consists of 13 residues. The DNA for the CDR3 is TGTGCCGGGGGGACAGGGGTTTCCTACGAGCAGTACTTC. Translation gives CAGGTGVSYEQYF.

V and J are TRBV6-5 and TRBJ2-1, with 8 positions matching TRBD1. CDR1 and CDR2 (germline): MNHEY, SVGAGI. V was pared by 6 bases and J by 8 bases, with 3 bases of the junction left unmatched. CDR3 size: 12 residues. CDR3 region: CASSVTGDEQFF. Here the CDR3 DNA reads TGTGCCAGCAGCGTGACAGGGGATGAGCAGTTCTTC.

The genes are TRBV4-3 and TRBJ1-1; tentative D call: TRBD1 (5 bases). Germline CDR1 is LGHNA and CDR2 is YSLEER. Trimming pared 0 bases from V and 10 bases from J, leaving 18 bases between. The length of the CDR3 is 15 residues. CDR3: CASSQDLRQGGVAFF. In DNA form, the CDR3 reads TGCGCCAGCAGCCAAGATCTTAGGCAGGGTGGTGTAGCTTTCTTT.

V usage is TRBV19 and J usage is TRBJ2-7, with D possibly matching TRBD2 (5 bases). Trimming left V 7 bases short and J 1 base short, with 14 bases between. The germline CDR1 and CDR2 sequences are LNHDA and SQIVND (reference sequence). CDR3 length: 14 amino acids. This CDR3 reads CASNARSGSYEQYF. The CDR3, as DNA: TGTGCCAGTAATGCCAGGAGCGGATCCTACGAGCAGTACTTC.

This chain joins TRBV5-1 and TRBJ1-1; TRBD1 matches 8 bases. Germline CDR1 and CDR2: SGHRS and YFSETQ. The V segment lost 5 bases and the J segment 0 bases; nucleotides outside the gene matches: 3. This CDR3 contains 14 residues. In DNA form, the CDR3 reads TGCGCCAGCAGAACAGGGGGGGTGAACACTGAAGCTTTCTTT. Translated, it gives CASRTGGVNTEAFF. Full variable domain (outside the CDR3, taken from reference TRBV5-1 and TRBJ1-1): KAGVTQTPRYLIKTRGQQVTLSCSPISGHRSVSWYQQTPGQGLQFLFEYFSETQRNKGNFPGRFSGRQFSNSRSEMNVSTLELGDSALYLCASRTGGVNTEAFFGQGTRLTVV.

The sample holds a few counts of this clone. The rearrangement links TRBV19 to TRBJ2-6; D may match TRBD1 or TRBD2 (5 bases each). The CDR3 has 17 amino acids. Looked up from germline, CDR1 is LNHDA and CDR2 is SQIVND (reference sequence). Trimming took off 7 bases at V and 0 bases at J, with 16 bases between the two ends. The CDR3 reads CASTPGTQTSGANVLTF. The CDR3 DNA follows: TGTGCCAGTACCCCCGGGACCCAAACCTCTGGGGCCAACGTCCTGACTTTC.

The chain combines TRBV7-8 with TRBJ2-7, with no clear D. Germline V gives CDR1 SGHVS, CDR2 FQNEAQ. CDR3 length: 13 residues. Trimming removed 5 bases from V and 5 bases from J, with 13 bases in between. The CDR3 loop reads CASSPRSNHEQYF. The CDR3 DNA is TGTGCCAGCAGCCCTAGGAGTAACCACGAGCAGTACTTC.

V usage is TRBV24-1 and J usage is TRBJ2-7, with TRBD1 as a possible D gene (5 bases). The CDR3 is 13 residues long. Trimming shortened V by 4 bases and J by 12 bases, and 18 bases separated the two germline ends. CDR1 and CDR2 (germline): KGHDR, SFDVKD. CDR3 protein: CATSDTDARVWYF. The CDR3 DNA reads TGTGCCACCAGTGACACTGATGCCAGGGTATGGTACTTC.

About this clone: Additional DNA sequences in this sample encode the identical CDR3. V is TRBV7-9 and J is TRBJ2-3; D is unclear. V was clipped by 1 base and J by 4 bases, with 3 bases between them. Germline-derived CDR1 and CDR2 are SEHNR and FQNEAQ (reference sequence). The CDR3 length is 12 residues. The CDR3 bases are TGTGCCAGCAGCTTAGGGGCAGATACGCAGTATTTT. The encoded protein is CASSLGADTQYF.

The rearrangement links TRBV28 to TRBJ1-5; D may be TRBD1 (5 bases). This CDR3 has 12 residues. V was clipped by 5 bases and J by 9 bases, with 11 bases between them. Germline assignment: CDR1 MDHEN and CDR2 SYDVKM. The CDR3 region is CASSTSGRPQHF. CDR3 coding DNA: TGTGCCAGCAGTACCTCGGGACGGCCCCAGCATTTT.

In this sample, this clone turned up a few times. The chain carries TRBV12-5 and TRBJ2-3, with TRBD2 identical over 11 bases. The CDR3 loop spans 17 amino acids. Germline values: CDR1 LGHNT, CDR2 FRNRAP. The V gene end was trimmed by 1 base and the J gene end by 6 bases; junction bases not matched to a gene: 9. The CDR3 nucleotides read TGTGCTAGTGGTTTGGGACTAGCGGGACTCTCAAGGGATACGCAGTATTTT. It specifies CASGLGLAGLSRDTQYF.

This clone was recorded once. CDR3 protein: CSVDSGQGMNTEAFF. CDR3 coding DNA: TGCAGCGTTGATTCTGGACAGGGGATGAACACTGAAGCTTTCTTT. The chain employs TRBV29-1 and TRBJ1-1; 9 nucleotides align to TRBD1. V shed 3 bases and J 0 bases; nucleotides not matched to a gene: 5. This CDR3 spans 15 amino acids. Germline V gives CDR1 SQVTM, CDR2 ANQGSEA.

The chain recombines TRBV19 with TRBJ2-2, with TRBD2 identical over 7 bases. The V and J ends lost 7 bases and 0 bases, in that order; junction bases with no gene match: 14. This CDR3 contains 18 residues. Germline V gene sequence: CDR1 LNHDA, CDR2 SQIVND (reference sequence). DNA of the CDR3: TGTGCCAGTATGTTTGGCGGGGGAATCTCAGCGAACACCGGGGAGCTGTTTTTT. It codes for CASMFGGGISANTGELFF.

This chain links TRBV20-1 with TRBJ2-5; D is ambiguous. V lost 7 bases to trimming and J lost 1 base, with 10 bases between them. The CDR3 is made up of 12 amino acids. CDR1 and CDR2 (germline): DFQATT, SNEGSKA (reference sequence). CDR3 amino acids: CSVSVIQETQYF. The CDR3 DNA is TGCAGTGTTAGTGTTATCCAAGAGACCCAGTACTTC.

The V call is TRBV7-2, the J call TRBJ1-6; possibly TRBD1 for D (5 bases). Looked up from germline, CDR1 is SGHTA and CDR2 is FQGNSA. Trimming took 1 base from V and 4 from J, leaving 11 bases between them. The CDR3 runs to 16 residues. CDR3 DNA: TGTGCCAGCAGCTTAGTTGTGACAGAATATAATTCACCCCTCCACTTT. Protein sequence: CASSLVVTEYNSPLHF.

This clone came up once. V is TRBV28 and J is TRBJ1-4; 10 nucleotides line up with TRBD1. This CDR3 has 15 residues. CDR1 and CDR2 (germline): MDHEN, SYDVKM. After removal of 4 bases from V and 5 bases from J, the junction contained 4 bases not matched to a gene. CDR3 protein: CASSSPGQGNEKLFF. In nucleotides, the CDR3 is TGTGCCAGCAGTTCCCCGGGACAGGGGAATGAAAAACTGTTTTTT.

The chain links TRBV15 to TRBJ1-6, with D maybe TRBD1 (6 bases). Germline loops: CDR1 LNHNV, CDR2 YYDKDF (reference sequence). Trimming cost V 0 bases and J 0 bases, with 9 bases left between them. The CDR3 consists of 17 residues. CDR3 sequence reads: CATSRDRGASYNSPLHF. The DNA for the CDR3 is TGTGCCACCAGCAGAGACCGGGGGGCCTCCTATAATTCACCCCTCCACTTT. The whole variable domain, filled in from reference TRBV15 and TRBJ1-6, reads DAMVIQNPRYQVTQFGKPVTLSCSQTLNHNVMYWYQQKSSQAPKLLFHYYDKDFNNEADTPDNFQSRRPNTSFCFLDIRSPGLGDTAMYLCATSRDRGASYNSPLHFGNGTRLTVT.

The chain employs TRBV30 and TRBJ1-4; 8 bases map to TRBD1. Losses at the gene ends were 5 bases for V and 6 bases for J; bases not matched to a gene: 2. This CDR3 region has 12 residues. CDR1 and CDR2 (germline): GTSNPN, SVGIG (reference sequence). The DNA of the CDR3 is TGTGCCTGGGAGACAGGGGATGAAAAACTGTTTTTT. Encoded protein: CAWETGDEKLFF.

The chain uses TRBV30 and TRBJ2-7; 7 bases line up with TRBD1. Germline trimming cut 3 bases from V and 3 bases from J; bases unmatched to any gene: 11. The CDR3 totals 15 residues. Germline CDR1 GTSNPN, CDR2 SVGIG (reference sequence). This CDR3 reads CAWRNIGTANYEQYF. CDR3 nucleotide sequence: TGTGCCTGGAGGAATATTGGGACAGCGAACTACGAGCAGTACTTC.

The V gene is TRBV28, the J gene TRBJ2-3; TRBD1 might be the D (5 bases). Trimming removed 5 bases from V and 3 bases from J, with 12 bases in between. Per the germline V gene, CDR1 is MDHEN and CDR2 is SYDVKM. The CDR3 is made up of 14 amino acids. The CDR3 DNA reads TGTGCCAGCAGTGCAAACTACAGGACAGATACGCAGTATTTT. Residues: CASSANYRTDTQYF.

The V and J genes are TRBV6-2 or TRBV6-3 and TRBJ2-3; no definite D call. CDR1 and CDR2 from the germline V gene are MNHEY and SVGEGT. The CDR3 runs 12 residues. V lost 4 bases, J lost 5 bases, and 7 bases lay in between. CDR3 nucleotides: TGTGCCAGCAGTTTACTTCAAGATACGCAGTATTTT. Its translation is CASSLLQDTQYF.

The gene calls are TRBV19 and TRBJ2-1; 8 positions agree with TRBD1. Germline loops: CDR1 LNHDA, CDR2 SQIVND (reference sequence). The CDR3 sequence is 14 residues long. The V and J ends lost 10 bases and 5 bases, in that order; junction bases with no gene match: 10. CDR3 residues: CATRGYRGNNEQFF. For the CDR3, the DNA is TGTGCCACCCGGGGCTACAGGGGGAACAATGAGCAGTTCTTC.

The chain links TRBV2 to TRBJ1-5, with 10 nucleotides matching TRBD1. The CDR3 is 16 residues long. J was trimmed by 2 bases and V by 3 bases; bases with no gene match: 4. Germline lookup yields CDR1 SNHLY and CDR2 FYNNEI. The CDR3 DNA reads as TGTGCCAGCAGTGAGTTCGGGACAGGGGGCAATCAGCCCCAGCATTTT. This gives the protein CASSEFGTGGNQPQHF.

The CDR3 DNA sequence: TGTGCCAGCAGCCGTTCCGGACGAGGGGAAGGGTACGAGCAGTACTTC. This codes for CASSRSGRGEGYEQYF. The chain carries TRBV7-6 and TRBJ2-7, with D perhaps given as TRBD1 or TRBD2 (5 bases each). CDR1 and CDR2 from the germline V gene are SGHVS and FNYEAQ. The CDR3 consists of 16 residues. V was shortened by 5 bases and J by 4 bases, with 21 bases between the two germline ends. Full variable domain (outside the CDR3, taken from reference TRBV7-6 and TRBJ2-7): GAGVSQSPRYKVTKRGQDVALRCDPISGHVSLYWYRQALGQGPEFLTYFNYEAQQDKSGLPNDRFSAERPEGSISTLTIQRTEQRDSAMYRCASSRSGRGEGYEQYFGPGTRLTVT.

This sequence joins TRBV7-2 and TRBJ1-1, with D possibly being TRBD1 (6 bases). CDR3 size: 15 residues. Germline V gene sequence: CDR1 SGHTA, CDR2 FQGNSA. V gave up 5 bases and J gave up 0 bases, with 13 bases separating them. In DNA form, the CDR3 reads TGTGCCAGCAGCGCGTACAGGGCCATGAACACTGAAGCTTTCTTT. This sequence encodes CASSAYRAMNTEAFF.

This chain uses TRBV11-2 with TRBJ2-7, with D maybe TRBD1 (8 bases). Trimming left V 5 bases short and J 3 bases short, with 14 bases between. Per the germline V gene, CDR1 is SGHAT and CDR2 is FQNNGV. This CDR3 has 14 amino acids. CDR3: CASSKAGQVYEQYF. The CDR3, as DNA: TGTGCCAGCAGCAAAGCGGGACAGGTCTACGAGCAGTACTTC.

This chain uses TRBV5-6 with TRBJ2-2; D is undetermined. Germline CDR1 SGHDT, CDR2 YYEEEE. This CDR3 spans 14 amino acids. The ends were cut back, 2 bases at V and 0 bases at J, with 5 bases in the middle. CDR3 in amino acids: CASSFGANTGELFF. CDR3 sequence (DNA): TGTGCCAGCAGCTTCGGAGCGAACACCGGGGAGCTGTTTTTT.

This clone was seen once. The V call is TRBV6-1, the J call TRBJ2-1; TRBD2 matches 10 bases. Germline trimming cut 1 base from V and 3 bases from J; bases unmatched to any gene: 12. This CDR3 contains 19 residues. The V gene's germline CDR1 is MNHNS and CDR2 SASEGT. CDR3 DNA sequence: TGTGCCAGCAGTGAAGAGGGGAGCGGGAGGGCCGTAGTCTACAATGAGCAGTTCTTC. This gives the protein CASSEEGSGRAVVYNEQFF.

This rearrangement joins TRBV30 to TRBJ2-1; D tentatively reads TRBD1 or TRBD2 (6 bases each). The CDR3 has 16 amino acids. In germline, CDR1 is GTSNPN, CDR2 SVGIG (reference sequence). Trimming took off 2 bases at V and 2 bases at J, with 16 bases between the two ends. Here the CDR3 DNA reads TGTGCCTGGAGTCTCGGAGGGGGTGCGACCTACAATGAGCAGTTCTTC. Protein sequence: CAWSLGGGATYNEQFF.